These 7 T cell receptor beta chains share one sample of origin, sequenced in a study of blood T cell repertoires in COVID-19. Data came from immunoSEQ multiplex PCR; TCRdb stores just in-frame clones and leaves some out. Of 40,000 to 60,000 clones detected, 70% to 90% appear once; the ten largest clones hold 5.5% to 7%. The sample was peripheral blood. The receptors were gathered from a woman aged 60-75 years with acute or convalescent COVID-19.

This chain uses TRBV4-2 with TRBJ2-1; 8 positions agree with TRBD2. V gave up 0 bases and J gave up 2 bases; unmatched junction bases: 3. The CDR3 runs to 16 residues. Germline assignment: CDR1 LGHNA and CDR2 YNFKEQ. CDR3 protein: CASSQDARGAYNEQFF. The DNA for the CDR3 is TGTGCCAGCAGCCAAGACGCGCGGGGGGCCTACAATGAGCAGTTCTTC.

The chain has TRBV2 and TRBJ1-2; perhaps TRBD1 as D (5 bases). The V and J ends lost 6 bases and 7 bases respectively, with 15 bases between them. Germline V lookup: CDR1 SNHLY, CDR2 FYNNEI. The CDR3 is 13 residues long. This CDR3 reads CASRAGGSGGYTF. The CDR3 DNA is TGTGCCAGCAGGGCGGGGGGGTCAGGTGGCTACACCTTC.

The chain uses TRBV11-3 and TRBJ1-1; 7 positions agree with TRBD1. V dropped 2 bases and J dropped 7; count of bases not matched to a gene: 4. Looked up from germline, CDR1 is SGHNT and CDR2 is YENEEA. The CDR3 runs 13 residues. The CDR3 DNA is TGTGCCAGCAGCTTATCGACAGGGTTTGAAGCTTTCTTT. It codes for CASSLSTGFEAFF. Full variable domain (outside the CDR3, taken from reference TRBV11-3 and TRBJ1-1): EAGVVQSPRYKIIEKKQPVAFWCNPISGHNTLYWYLQNLGQGPELLIRYENEEAVDDSQLPKDRFSAERLKGVDSTLKIQPAELGDSAVYLCASSLSTGFEAFFGQGTRLTVV.

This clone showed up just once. CDR3 coding DNA: TGTGCCAGCAGCTTGGGACTAGCGGGGGGCAGAAATGAGCAGTTCTTC. Translated: CASSLGLAGGRNEQFF. This chain joins TRBV5-4 and TRBJ2-1, with 13 nucleotides matching TRBD2. In germline, CDR1 is SGHNT, CDR2 YYREEE (reference sequence). The CDR3 covers 16 residues. V shed 0 bases and J 7 bases; nucleotides not matched to a gene: 4.

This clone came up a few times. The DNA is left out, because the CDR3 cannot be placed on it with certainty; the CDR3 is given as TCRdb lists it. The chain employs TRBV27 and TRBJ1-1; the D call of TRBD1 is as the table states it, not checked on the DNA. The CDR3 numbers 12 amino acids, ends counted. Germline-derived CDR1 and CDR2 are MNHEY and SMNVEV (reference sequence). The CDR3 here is CASSWGQGTPFF.

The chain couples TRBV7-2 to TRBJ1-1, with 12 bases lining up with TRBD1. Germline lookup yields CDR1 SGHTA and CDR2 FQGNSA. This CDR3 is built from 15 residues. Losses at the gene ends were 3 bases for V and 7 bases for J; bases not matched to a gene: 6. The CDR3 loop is CASSLGQGAYYEAFF. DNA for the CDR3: TGTGCCAGCAGCTTGGGACAGGGGGCGTATTATGAAGCTTTCTTT. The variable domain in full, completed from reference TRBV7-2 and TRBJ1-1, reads GAGVSQSPSNKVTEKGKDVELRCDPISGHTALYWYRQSLGQGLEFLIYFQGNSAPDKSGLPSDRFSAERTGGSVSTLTIQRTQQEDSAVYLCASSLGQGAYYEAFFGQGTRLTVV.

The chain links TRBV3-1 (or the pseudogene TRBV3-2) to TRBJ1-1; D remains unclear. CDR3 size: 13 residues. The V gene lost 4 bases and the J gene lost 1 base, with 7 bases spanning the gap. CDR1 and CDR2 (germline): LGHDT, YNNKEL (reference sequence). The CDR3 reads CASSPIQNTEAFF. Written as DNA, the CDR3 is TGTGCCAGCAGCCCCATCCAGAACACTGAAGCTTTCTTT.